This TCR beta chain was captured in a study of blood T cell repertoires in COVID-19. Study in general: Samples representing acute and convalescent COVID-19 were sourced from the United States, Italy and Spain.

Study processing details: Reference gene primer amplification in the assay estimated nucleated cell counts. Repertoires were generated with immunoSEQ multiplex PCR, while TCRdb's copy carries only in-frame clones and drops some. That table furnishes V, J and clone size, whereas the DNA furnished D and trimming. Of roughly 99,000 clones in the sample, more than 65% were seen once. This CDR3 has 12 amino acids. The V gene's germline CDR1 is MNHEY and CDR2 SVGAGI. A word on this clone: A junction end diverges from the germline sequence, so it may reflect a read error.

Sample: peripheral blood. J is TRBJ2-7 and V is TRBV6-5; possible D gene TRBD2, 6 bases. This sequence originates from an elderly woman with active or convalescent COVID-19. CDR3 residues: CRGENPPYEQYF. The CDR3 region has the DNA TGCCGCGGGGAGAACCCTCCCTACGAGCAGTACTTC.